The 26 T cell receptor beta chains below all came from one sample that was sequenced in a study of sequential checkpoint blockade in melanoma (dated by TCRdb to the late 2010s). This sample's treatment or condition label indicates: randomized to nivolumab then ipilimumab (arm A) or the reverse (arm B). Library preparation used the immunoSEQ multiplex PCR assay. TCRdb mirrors the immuneACCESS table, restricted to in-frame sequences. Some clones are absent from its copies; in checked studies, under half trace to an unresolved V gene, and the reason for the others is unknown. The sample table holds about 2,000 clones, of which about 19% were seen once. Together, the top ten hold 9.5% to 15% of the sample. The source material was tumor tissue (inferred from file names), sampled from a patient given nivolumab and ipilimumab in sequence. The receptors come from a human donor with melanoma.

This chain links TRBV18 with TRBJ1-1, with D maybe TRBD1 (6 bases). Germline CDR1 KGHSH, CDR2 LQKENI. This CDR3 is built from 13 residues. Trimming took off 1 base at V and 5 bases at J, with 8 bases between the two ends. The CDR3 loop reads CASSPQGGTEAFF. For the CDR3, the DNA is TGTGCCAGCTCACCACAGGGGGGGACTGAAGCTTTCTTT.

Within the sample, this clone is medium-sized (0.01 to 0.1%). V gene TRBV11-3 combines with J gene TRBJ1-3; D unresolved. The V and J ends lost 5 bases and 2 bases respectively, with 10 bases between them. The CDR3 consists of 14 residues. CDR1 and CDR2 (germline): SGHNT, YENEEA. The CDR3 nucleotides are TGTGCCAGCAGCCCTGGGGTGCCTGGAAACACCATATATTTT. Amino acid sequence: CASSPGVPGNTIYF.

The chain employs TRBV25-1 and TRBJ2-3, with TRBD2 matching 9 bases. Germline-derived CDR1 and CDR2 are MGHDK and SYGVNS. V dropped 4 bases and J dropped 2; count of bases not matched to a gene: 7. The CDR3 is made up of 16 amino acids. The CDR3 loop is CASSARAGGVTDTQYF. The CDR3 DNA is TGTGCCAGCAGTGCCCGTGCGGGGGGGGTCACAGATACGCAGTATTTT.

This clone was recorded a few times. This chain joins TRBV28 and TRBJ1-3, with D possibly TRBD1 on 5 matching bases. The V gene's germline CDR1 is MDHEN and CDR2 SYDVKM. The CDR3 spans 15 residues. The germline V and J ends were trimmed by 5 bases and 0 bases, with 11 bases remaining between them. The CDR3 spells CASSPPGPSGNTIYF. In DNA, the CDR3 is TGTGCCAGCAGTCCTCCGGGACCCTCTGGAAACACCATATATTTT.

The sample holds a few counts of this clone. V is TRBV6-8 and J is TRBJ1-5; 9 bases align to TRBD1. CDR3 length equals 14 residues. The junction had 5 bases not matched to a gene; V was cut back by 6 bases and J by 5 bases. Germline V lookup: CDR1 MNHGY, CDR2 SAAAGT. The chain's CDR3 is CASRGQGLDQPQHF. CDR3 DNA: TGTGCCAGCAGGGGACAGGGCCTAGATCAGCCCCAGCATTTT.

This sequence joins TRBV19 and TRBJ1-6, with D possibly matching TRBD1 (5 bases). From germline, CDR1 is LNHDA and CDR2 SQIVND (reference sequence). V gave up 5 bases and J gave up 9 bases, with 14 bases separating them. The CDR3 covers 14 residues. The CDR3, as DNA: TGTGCCAGTAGTGGGGGTAGTTTGGCTTCACCCCTCCACTTT. It translates to CASSGGSLASPLHF.

The V call is TRBV30, the J call TRBJ2-5; possibly TRBD1 or TRBD2 for D (5 bases each). This CDR3 comprises 13 residues. Germline CDR1 is GTSNPN and CDR2 is SVGIG (reference sequence). Deletions cut 1 base from V and 5 bases from J, with 11 bases between. The CDR3 reads CAWSGGTLETQYF. CDR3 nucleotides: TGTGCCTGGAGTGGGGGGACCCTGGAGACCCAGTACTTC. The full variable domain, with the rest looked up from reference TRBV30 and TRBJ2-5, is SQTIHQWPATLVQPVGSPLSLECTVEGTSNPNLYWYRQAAGRGLQLLFYSVGIGQISSEVPQNLSASRPQDRQFILSSKKLLLSDSGFYLCAWSGGTLETQYFGPGTRLLVL.

This clone is judged medium-sized. This chain connects TRBV11-3 to TRBJ2-5; TRBD2 agrees at 14 bases. Unmatched junction bases numbered 5, after V lost 3 bases and J lost 2 bases. The CDR3 length is 17 residues. Germline V CDR1 and CDR2: SGHNT, YENEEA. CDR3 sequence: CASSLYGTSGGQETQYF. CDR3 coding DNA: TGTGCCAGCAGCTTGTACGGGACTAGCGGGGGTCAAGAGACCCAGTACTTC.

This clone came up a few times. This sequence joins TRBV6-8 and TRBJ2-3; TRBD2 matches 11 bases. The germline V gene has CDR1 MNHGY and CDR2 SAAAGT. V trimming: 6 bases; J trimming: 0 bases; junction bases outside the gene matches: 5. This CDR3 is built from 16 residues. The CDR3 coding sequence is TGTGCCAGCAGATCCGGGACTAGCGGAAGCACAGATACGCAGTATTTT. Residues: CASRSGTSGSTDTQYF.

In its sample, this clone ranks as medium-sized. The V call is TRBV11-3, the J call TRBJ1-1; perhaps TRBD1 as D (6 bases). V lost 3 bases and J lost 5, with 13 bases in between. Germline values: CDR1 SGHNT, CDR2 YENEEA. This CDR3 is 14 amino acids long. CDR3 amino acids: CASSLAGVRTEAFF. CDR3 sequence (DNA): TGTGCCAGCAGCTTGGCAGGGGTACGAACTGAAGCTTTCTTT.

This clone is termed medium-sized. V and J are TRBV11-3 and TRBJ2-2; D may be TRBD1 or TRBD2 (6 bases each). The CDR3 has 15 residues. Germline-derived CDR1 and CDR2 are SGHNT and YENEEA. V gave up 5 bases and J gave up 3 bases, with 13 bases separating them. The DNA of the CDR3 is TGTGCCAGCAGCCAGATGAGGGGGGACACCGGGGAGCTGTTTTTT. It specifies CASSQMRGDTGELFF.

The chain employs TRBV14 and TRBJ1-1; D gene uncertain. The CDR3 consists of 16 residues. V was pared by 8 bases and J by 2 bases, with 21 bases between. Germline V gene sequence: CDR1 SGHDN, CDR2 FVKESK. CDR3 DNA sequence: TGTGCCAGCTCCCTGGGAGGGAGTATAAAAAACACTGAAGCTTTCTTT. Translated, it gives CASSLGGSIKNTEAFF.

Judged by abundance, this clone is medium-sized. CDR3 coding DNA: TGTGCCAGCAGCTCAGAGTTCCGGGCGGGTACTGAAGCTTTCTTT. Its translation is CASSSEFRAGTEAFF. The J gene is TRBJ1-1, the V gene TRBV11-3, with no clear D. Germline assignment: CDR1 SGHNT and CDR2 YENEEA. This CDR3 is 15 amino acids long. V dropped 4 bases and J dropped 5 bases, with 17 bases sitting between them.

The V gene is TRBV6-8, the J gene TRBJ2-1; 10 bases map to TRBD2. The CDR3 extends over 15 amino acids. CDR1 and CDR2 (germline): MNHGY, SAAAGT. Trimming cost V 6 bases and J 2 bases; bases outside gene matches: 4. CDR3 bases: TGTGCCAGCAGGGAGCTAGCGGGGGCCTACAATGAGCAGTTCTTC. Translation: CASRELAGAYNEQFF.

This clone ranks as medium-sized. The chain links TRBV11-3 to TRBJ2-1; D is perhaps TRBD1 or TRBD2 (6 bases each). V was cut by 5 bases and J by 3 bases, with 14 bases left in between. The CDR3 contains 15 residues. CDR1 and CDR2 from the germline V gene are SGHNT and YENEEA. DNA of the CDR3: TGTGCCAGCAGCCCCGGGGGACACCTCTACAATGAGCAGTTCTTC. Translation gives CASSPGGHLYNEQFF.

The chain uses TRBV5-1 and TRBJ1-1; a possible D gene is TRBD1 (5 bases). The CDR3 is made up of 14 amino acids. The germline V and J ends were trimmed by 0 bases and 4 bases, with 10 bases remaining between them. CDR1 and CDR2 from the germline V gene are SGHRS and YFSETQ. CDR3 amino acids: CASSLGGGGTEAFF. Written as DNA, the CDR3 is TGCGCCAGCAGCTTGGGGGGCGGGGGCACTGAAGCTTTCTTT. The variable domain in full, completed from reference TRBV5-1 and TRBJ1-1, reads KAGVTQTPRYLIKTRGQQVTLSCSPISGHRSVSWYQQTPGQGLQFLFEYFSETQRNKGNFPGRFSGRQFSNSRSEMNVSTLELGDSALYLCASSLGGGGTEAFFGQGTRLTVV.

V and J are TRBV10-2 and TRBJ1-5; the D gene is possibly TRBD1 (5 bases). The CDR3 consists of 14 residues. V was clipped by 2 bases and J by 3 bases, with 8 bases between them. CDR1 WSHSY and CDR2 SAAADI come from the germline V gene. Here the CDR3 reads CASSEKGSNQPQHF. In DNA, the CDR3 is TGCGCCAGCAGTGAGAAGGGGTCCAATCAGCCCCAGCATTTT.

V gene TRBV6-8 combines with J gene TRBJ1-4; D is perhaps TRBD1 (6 bases). Between the trimmed V and J ends, which lost 6 bases and 6 bases, there was a span of 20 bases. Germline V gene lookup returns CDR1 MNHGY and CDR2 SAAAGT. The CDR3 has 16 residues. The CDR3 coding sequence is TGTGCCAGCAGAGACGGGGGCTGGGATGGGGATGAAAAACTGTTTTTT. This gives the protein CASRDGGWDGDEKLFF.

This clone is judged medium-sized. At one end the junction does not follow the germline gene, possibly because of a read error. The rearrangement links TRBV6-8 to TRBJ1-5; perhaps TRBD1 as D (5 bases). Per the germline V gene, CDR1 is MNHGY and CDR2 is SAAAGT. The CDR3 covers 15 residues. The CDR3 spells CAISDSSGGSQPQHF. The CDR3 DNA follows: TGTGCCATCAGTGACTCCAGCGGGGGGAGTCAGCCCCAGCATTTT.

The chain recombines TRBV7-2 with TRBJ1-2; perhaps TRBD1 as D (5 bases). Germline V gene data show CDR1 as SGHTA and CDR2 as FQGNSA. CDR3 length: 13 residues. The V end lost 1 base, the J end lost 6 bases, and 9 bases lay between the germline ends. The CDR3 here is CASSLGVRDGYTF. The CDR3 bases are TGTGCCAGCAGCTTAGGTGTCAGGGATGGCTACACCTTC.

This clone has at least ten counts. The chain joins TRBV11-3 to TRBJ1-2, with D unclear. The germline gives CDR1 SGHNT, CDR2 YENEEA. The CDR3 consists of 15 residues. Between the trimmed V and J ends, which lost 7 bases and 4 bases, there was a span of 19 bases. CDR3 in DNA: TGTGCCAGCACCGTCGGTTCCGGAATCAGCTATGGCTACACCTTC. Protein sequence: CASTVGSGISYGYTF.

V usage is TRBV11-3 and J usage is TRBJ2-1; 11 bases map to TRBD2. Germline values: CDR1 SGHNT, CDR2 YENEEA. The trim removed 3 bases at V and 4 bases at J, leaving 14 bases unmatched. This CDR3 is built from 19 residues. The CDR3 sequence is CASSLSSGGTLQLYNEQFF. DNA for the CDR3: TGTGCCAGCAGCTTGTCTAGCGGGGGGACCCTGCAACTTTACAATGAGCAGTTCTTC.

Regarding this clone: At one of its ends the junction is not consistent with the germline gene, which may arise from a read error. This sequence joins TRBV6-8 and TRBJ2-3; D may match TRBD1 or TRBD2 (5 bases each). Germline CDR1 and CDR2: MNHGY and SAAAGT. This CDR3 is built from 14 residues. The CDR3 region is CATSYRVGGDTQYF. The CDR3 coding sequence is TGTGCCACCAGTTATCGAGTTGGGGGAGATACGCAGTATTTT.

This clone is medium-sized. The chain is built from TRBV11-3 and TRBJ1-5; D gene uncertain. V was clipped by 2 bases and J by 1 base, with 12 bases between them. The CDR3 sequence is 16 residues long. Germline V gives CDR1 SGHNT, CDR2 YENEEA. This chain's CDR3 is CASSLWGGPSNQPQHF. CDR3 in DNA: TGTGCCAGCAGCTTATGGGGAGGCCCCAGCAATCAGCCCCAGCATTTT. The entire variable domain, with the rest obtained from reference TRBV11-3 and TRBJ1-5, is as follows: EAGVVQSPRYKIIEKKQPVAFWCNPISGHNTLYWYLQNLGQGPELLIRYENEEAVDDSQLPKDRFSAERLKGVDSTLKIQPAELGDSAVYLCASSLWGGPSNQPQHFGDGTRLSIL.

This clone has a handful of counts. The V call is TRBV5-1, the J call TRBJ1-2; unclear D gene. This CDR3 contains 14 residues. Germline V gene lookup returns CDR1 SGHRS and CDR2 YFSETQ. V gave up 3 bases and J gave up 2 bases, with 11 bases separating them. The CDR3 bases are TGCGCCAGCAGCTCTTCAGACGGGAACTATGGCTACACCTTC. It encodes CASSSSDGNYGYTF.

This clone was picked up a small number of times. The rearrangement joins TRBV9 to TRBJ2-7; no clear D. CDR1 is SGDLS, CDR2 YYNGEE, per germline. The length of the CDR3 is 13 residues. V gave up 4 bases and J gave up 2 bases, with 10 bases separating them. The CDR3: CASSPEGTYEQYF. CDR3 coding DNA: TGTGCCAGCAGCCCCGAAGGGACCTACGAGCAGTACTTC. Full variable domain (remainder filled in from reference TRBV9 and TRBJ2-7): DSGVTQTPKHLITATGQRVTLRCSPRSGDLSVYWYQQSLDQGLQFLIQYYNGEERAKGNILERFSAQQFPDLHSELNLSSLELGDSALYFCASSPEGTYEQYFGPGTRLTVT.